This T cell receptor (beta chain) is from a study of T cells in Graves' hyperthyroidism and ophthalmopathy. Ten or more counts support this clonotype. There are 16 residues in the CDR3. Germline CDR1 and CDR2: LNHDA and SQIVND (reference sequence). With 5 bases clipped from V and 6 bases from J, the junction kept 11 bases outside the gene matches. TCR beta CDR3 region amplification was performed from RNA transcripts. A set of HTBI primers served as the primers for a first-round RT-PCR of the TCR CDR3. TCRdb reprocessed the multiplex PCR reads via MiXCR and lists one record per CDR3 protein. Here the sample spans about 480,000 distinct CDR3 sequences, approximately 25% being singletons.

The TCR originated in a woman in her twenties or thirties with Graves' ophthalmopathy. The sequenced sample was blood. The rearrangement joins TRBV19 to TRBJ2-2; the match to TRBD1 covers 8 bases. The CDR3 DNA is TGTGCCAGTAGTTTACCAGGGGGCGCCTGGGCCGGGGAGCTGTTTTTT. Translating it yields CASSLPGGAWAGELFF.